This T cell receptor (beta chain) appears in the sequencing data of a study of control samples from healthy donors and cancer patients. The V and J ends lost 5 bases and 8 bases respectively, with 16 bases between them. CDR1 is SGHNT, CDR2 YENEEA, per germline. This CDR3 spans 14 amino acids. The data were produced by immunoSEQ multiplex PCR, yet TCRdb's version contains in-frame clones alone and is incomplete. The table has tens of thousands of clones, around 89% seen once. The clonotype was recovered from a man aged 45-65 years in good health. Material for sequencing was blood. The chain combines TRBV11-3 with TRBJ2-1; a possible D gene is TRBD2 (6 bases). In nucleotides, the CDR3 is TGTGCCAGCAGCCAAAATCAACTAGCCTATGAGCAGTTCTTC. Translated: CASSQNQLAYEQFF. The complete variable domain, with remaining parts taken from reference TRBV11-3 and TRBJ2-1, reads EAGVVQSPRYKIIEKKQPVAFWCNPISGHNTLYWYLQNLGQGPELLIRYENEEAVDDSQLPKDRFSAERLKGVDSTLKIQPAELGDSAVYLCASSQNQLAYEQFFGPGTRLTVL.